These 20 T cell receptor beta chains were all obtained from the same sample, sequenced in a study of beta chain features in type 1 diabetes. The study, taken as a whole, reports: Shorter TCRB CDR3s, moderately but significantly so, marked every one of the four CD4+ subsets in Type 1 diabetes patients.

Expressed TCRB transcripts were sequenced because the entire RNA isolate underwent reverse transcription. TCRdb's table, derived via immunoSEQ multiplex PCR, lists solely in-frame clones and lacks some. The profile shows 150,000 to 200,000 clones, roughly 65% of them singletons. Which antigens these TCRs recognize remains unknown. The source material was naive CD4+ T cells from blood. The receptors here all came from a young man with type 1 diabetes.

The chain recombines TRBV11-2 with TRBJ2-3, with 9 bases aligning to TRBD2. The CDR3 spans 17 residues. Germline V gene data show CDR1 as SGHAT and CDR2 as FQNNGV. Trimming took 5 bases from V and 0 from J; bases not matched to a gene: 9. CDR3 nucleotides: TGTGCCAGCAGCCGACTCACTAGCGGGTTAAGCACAGATACGCAGTATTTT. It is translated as CASSRLTSGLSTDTQYF. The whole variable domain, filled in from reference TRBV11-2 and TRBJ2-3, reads EAGVAQSPRYKIIEKRQSVAFWCNPISGHATLYWYQQILGQGPKLLIQFQNNGVVDDSQLPKDRFSAERLKGVDSTLKIQPAKLEDSAVYLCASSRLTSGLSTDTQYFGPGTRLTVL.

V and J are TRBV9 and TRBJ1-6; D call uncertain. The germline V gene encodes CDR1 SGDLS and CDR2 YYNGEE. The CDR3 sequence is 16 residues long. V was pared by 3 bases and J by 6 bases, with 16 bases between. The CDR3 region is CASSAVGEGRNSPLHF. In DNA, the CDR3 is TGTGCCAGCAGCGCCGTCGGTGAAGGGCGTAATTCACCCCTCCACTTT.

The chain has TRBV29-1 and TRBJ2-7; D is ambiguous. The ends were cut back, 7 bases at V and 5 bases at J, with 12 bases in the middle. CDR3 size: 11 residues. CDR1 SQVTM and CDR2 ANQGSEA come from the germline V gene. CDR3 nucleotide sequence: TGCAGCGCCACCCTGCGTGACGAGCAGTACTTC. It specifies CSATLRDEQYF.

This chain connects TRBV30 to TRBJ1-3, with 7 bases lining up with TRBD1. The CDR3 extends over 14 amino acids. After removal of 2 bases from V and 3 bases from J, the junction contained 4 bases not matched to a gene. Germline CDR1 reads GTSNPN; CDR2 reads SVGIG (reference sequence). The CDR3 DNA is TGTGCCTGGAGTAGACAGGGAAGTGGAAACACCATATATTTT. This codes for CAWSRQGSGNTIYF.

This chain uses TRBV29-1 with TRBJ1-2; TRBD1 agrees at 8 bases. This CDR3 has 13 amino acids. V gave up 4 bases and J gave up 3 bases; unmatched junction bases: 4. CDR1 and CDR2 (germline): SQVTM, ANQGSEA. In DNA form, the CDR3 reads TGCAGCGTTGGGGCAGGGGGCGACTATGGCTACACCTTC. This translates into CSVGAGGDYGYTF.

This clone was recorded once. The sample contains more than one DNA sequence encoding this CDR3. DNA for the CDR3: TGCAGCGTTGTGCTGAACACTGAAGCTTTCTTT. This encodes CSVVLNTEAFF. The rearrangement links TRBV29-1 to TRBJ1-1; D is unresolved. The V gene's germline CDR1 is SQVTM and CDR2 ANQGSEA. Trimming pared 4 bases from V and 0 bases from J, leaving 3 bases between. The CDR3 runs 11 residues.

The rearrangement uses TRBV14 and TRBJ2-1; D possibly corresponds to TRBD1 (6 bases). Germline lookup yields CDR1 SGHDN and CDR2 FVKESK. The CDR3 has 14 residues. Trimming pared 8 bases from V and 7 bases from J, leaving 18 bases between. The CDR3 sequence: CASSTLQGRNEQFF. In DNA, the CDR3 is TGTGCCAGCTCGACCTTACAGGGAAGGAATGAGCAGTTCTTC.

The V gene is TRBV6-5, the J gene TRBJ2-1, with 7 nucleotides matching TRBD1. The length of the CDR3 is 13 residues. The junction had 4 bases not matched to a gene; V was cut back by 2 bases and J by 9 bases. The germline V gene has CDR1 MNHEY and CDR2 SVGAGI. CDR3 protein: CASSYRGLGEQFF. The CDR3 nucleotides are TGTGCCAGCAGTTACAGGGGGCTGGGTGAGCAGTTCTTC.

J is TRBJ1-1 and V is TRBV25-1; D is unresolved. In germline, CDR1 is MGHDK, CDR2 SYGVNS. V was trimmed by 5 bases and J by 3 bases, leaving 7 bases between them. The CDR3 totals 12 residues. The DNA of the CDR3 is TGTGCCAGCAGTATAGGGTACACTGAAGCTTTCTTT. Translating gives CASSIGYTEAFF.

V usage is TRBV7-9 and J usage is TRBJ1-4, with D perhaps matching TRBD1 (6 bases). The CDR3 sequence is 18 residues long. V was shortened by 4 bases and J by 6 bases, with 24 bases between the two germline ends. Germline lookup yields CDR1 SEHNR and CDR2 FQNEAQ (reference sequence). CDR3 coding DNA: TGTGCCAGCAGCTCCTCCACCGGGACATCACAATCGTATGAAAAACTGTTTTTT. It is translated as CASSSSTGTSQSYEKLFF.

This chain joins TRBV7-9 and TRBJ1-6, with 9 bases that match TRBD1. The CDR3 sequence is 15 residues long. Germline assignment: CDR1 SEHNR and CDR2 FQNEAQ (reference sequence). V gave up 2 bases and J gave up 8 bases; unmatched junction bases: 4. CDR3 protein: CASSLWTGADSPLHF. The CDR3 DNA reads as TGTGCCAGCAGCTTATGGACAGGGGCAGATTCACCCCTCCACTTT.

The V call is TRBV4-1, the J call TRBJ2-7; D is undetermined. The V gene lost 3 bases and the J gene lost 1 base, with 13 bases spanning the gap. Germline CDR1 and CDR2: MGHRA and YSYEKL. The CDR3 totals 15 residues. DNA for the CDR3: TGCGCCAGCAGCCATTCACTCGCCACTTCCTACGAGCAGTACTTC. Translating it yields CASSHSLATSYEQYF.

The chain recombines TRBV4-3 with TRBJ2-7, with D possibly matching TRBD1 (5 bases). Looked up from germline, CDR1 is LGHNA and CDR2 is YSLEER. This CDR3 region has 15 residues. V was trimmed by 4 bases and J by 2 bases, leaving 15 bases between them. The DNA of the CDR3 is TGCGCCAGCAGCCCTGCATGGCAGGGCACCTACGAGCAGTACTTC. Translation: CASSPAWQGTYEQYF.

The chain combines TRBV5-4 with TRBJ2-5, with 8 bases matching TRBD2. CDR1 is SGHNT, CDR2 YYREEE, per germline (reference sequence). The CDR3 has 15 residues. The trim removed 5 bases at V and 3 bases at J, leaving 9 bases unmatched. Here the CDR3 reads CASSLRSGGEETQYF. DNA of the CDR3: TGTGCCAGCAGTCTCCGGAGCGGGGGAGAAGAGACCCAGTACTTC.

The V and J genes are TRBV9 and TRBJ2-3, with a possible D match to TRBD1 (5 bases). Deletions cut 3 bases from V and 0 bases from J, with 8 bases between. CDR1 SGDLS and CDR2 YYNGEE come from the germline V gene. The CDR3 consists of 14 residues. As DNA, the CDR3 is TGTGCCAGCAGCGGGACAATTAGCACAGATACGCAGTATTTT. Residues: CASSGTISTDTQYF.

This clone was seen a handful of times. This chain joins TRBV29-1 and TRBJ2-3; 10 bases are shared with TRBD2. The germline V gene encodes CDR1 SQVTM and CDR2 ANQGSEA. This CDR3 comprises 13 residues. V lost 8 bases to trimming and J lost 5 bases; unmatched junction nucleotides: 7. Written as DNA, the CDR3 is TGCAGCTCTGATTTAGCGGGGGGAGATACGCAGTATTTT. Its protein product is CSSDLAGGDTQYF.

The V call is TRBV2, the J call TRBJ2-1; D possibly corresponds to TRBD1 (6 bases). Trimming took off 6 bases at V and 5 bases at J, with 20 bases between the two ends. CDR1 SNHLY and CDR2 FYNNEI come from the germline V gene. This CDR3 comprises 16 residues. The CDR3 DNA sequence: TGTGCCAGCAGAGAATACGCGCTGACAGGAGACAATGAGCAGTTCTTC. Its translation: CASREYALTGDNEQFF.

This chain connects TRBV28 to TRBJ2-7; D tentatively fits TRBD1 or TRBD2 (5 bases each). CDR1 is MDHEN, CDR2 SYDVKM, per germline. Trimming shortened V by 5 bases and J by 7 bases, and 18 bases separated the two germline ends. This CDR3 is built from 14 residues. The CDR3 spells CASSLVRDPGEQYF. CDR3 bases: TGTGCCAGCAGTCTCGTCCGGGACCCTGGGGAGCAGTACTTC.

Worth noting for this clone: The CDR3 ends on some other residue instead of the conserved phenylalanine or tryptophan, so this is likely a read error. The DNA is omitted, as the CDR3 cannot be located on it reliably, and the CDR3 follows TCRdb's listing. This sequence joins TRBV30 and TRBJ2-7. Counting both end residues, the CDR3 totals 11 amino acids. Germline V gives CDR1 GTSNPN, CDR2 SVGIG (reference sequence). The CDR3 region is CAWNIGTVLTL.

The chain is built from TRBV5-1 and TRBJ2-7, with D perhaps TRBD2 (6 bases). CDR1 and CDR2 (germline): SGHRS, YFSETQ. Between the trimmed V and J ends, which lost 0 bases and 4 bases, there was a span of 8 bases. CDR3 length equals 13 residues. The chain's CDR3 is CASSLVSGYEQYF. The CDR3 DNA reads TGCGCCAGCAGCTTGGTTAGCGGTTACGAGCAGTACTTC.